The 32 T cell receptor beta chains reported below all come from one sample, sequenced in a study of shared clonotypes between healthy human individuals. Naive CD8 cells lacked CD45RO, underwent positive selection for CCR7 and left out terminally differentiated effector memory CD45RA+ cells. Sequencing was performed with immunoSEQ multiplex PCR; in TCRdb, only in-frame clones are kept and a portion is missing. The sample gives about 2.1 million clones, around 93% of which show up once; under 2% is in the top ten. Sequenced: naive CD8+ T cells from PBMCs. These receptors all stem from a young man in good health. Some clones in this sample may be carry-over from other donors' samples.

V and J are TRBV13 and TRBJ2-1; unclear D gene. Germline lookup yields CDR1 PRHDT and CDR2 FYEKMQ (reference sequence). This CDR3 is built from 14 residues. V was clipped by 3 bases and J by 8 bases, with 14 bases between them. In DNA form, the CDR3 reads TGTGCCAGCAGCTTCACTATAAGGCTTGATGAGCAGTTCTTC. Its translation is CASSFTIRLDEQFF.

This sequence joins TRBV9 and TRBJ2-1; D is unresolved. The CDR3 length is 14 residues. CDR1 and CDR2 (germline): SGDLS, YYNGEE. Between the trimmed V and J ends, which lost 3 bases and 10 bases, there was a span of 17 bases. The CDR3 nucleotides read TGTGCCAGCAGCGAACGCGGATTTCTCGACGAGCAGTTCTTC. Its translation: CASSERGFLDEQFF.

The genes are TRBV2 and TRBJ2-7; D call uncertain. Trimming cost V 3 bases and J 2 bases, with 8 bases left between them. The length of the CDR3 is 13 residues. In germline, CDR1 is SNHLY, CDR2 FYNNEI. The CDR3 region is CASSDSRTYEQYF. The CDR3 DNA is TGTGCCAGCAGTGATAGCAGGACCTACGAGCAGTACTTC.

As for this clone: Within the sample, other DNA sequences also encode this same CDR3. The chain uses TRBV9 and TRBJ2-7; 8 nucleotides match TRBD1. In germline, CDR1 is SGDLS, CDR2 YYNGEE. V lost 0 bases, J lost 1 base, and 3 bases stayed unmatched. The CDR3 extends over 15 amino acids. The CDR3 protein is CASSVGGDRSYEQYF. DNA of the CDR3: TGTGCCAGCAGCGTAGGGGGGGACAGGTCCTACGAGCAGTACTTC.

The rearrangement links TRBV10-1 to TRBJ2-1, with no clear D. The CDR3 runs to 13 residues. The germline V gene has CDR1 WNHNN and CDR2 SYGVQD (reference sequence). Trimming took 3 bases from V and 6 from J, leaving 9 bases between them. The CDR3 region is CASSERIANEQFF. The CDR3 coding sequence is TGCGCCAGCAGTGAACGGATAGCCAATGAGCAGTTCTTC.

This chain uses TRBV10-3 with TRBJ2-7, with 8 nucleotides matching TRBD1. Trimming cost V 11 bases and J 3 bases; bases outside gene matches: 9. Germline-derived CDR1 and CDR2 are ENHRY and SYGVKD. The CDR3 runs 13 residues. The DNA for the CDR3 is TGTGCCTCCGGAGGACAGGGAAGCTACGAGCAGTACTTC. The encoded protein is CASGGQGSYEQYF.

This clone was recorded only once. The chain is built from TRBV28 and TRBJ2-1; perhaps TRBD1 as D (5 bases). The V end lost 6 bases, the J end lost 4 bases, and 10 bases lay between the germline ends. Per germline, CDR1 MDHEN and CDR2 SYDVKM. The CDR3 runs to 13 residues. CDR3 DNA: TGTGCCAGCAGAGATCGACAGTACAATGAGCAGTTCTTC. Its translation: CASRDRQYNEQFF.

V usage is TRBV9 and J usage is TRBJ1-1; 9 bases align to TRBD1. Germline CDR1 SGDLS, CDR2 YYNGEE. This CDR3 is built from 15 residues. V was pared by 3 bases and J by 6 bases, with 9 bases of the junction left unmatched. CDR3 sequence reads: CASSAAGTGFSEAFF. In DNA, the CDR3 is TGTGCCAGCAGCGCAGCCGGGACAGGGTTTTCTGAAGCTTTCTTT.

This sequence joins TRBV9 and TRBJ2-1, with 7 bases that match TRBD2. The CDR3 consists of 14 residues. V gave up 6 bases and J gave up 6 bases; unmatched junction bases: 9. Germline V gene sequence: CDR1 SGDLS, CDR2 YYNGEE. The CDR3 protein is CASTSGKFPNEQFF. The CDR3 region has the DNA TGTGCCAGCACCAGCGGGAAGTTTCCCAATGAGCAGTTCTTC.

J is TRBJ1-1 and V is TRBV14; no firm D call. V gave up 1 base and J gave up 1 base, with 7 bases separating them. The CDR3 is 14 amino acids. Germline CDR1 reads SGHDN; CDR2 reads FVKESK. CDR3 nucleotide sequence: TGTGCCAGCAGCCAAGGGGTTCGGAACACTGAAGCTTTCTTT. It translates to CASSQGVRNTEAFF.

The chain employs TRBV9 and TRBJ2-5; D gene unclear. V dropped 0 bases and J dropped 2 bases, with 8 bases sitting between them. The CDR3 consists of 14 residues. CDR1 SGDLS and CDR2 YYNGEE come from the germline V gene. The CDR3 DNA reads TGTGCCAGCAGCGTAGATGCAAGACAAGAGACCCAGTACTTC. It encodes CASSVDARQETQYF.

The chain has TRBV19 and TRBJ2-7; maybe TRBD1 (6 bases). The CDR3 sequence is 15 residues long. With 3 bases removed from V and 4 bases from J, the gap between germline ends came to 16 bases. Germline V lookup: CDR1 LNHDA, CDR2 SQIVND (reference sequence). CDR3 sequence reads: CASSIGTLPFYEQYF. CDR3 bases: TGTGCCAGTAGTATCGGGACACTACCCTTTTACGAGCAGTACTTC.

The table lists this clone with a count of one. The chain uses TRBV2 and TRBJ2-1, with D hard to call. Germline CDR1 reads SNHLY; CDR2 reads FYNNEI. V shed 4 bases and J shed 8 bases, with 12 bases lying between them. The CDR3 is made up of 13 amino acids. The CDR3 region is CASSGGNRHEQFF. The CDR3 coding sequence is TGTGCCAGCAGTGGTGGTAACAGACATGAGCAGTTCTTC.

The chain combines TRBV6-1 with TRBJ1-5; TRBD1 matches at 7 bases. V trimming: 4 bases; J trimming: 3 bases; junction bases outside the gene matches: 6. Per germline, CDR1 MNHNS and CDR2 SASEGT. CDR3 length: 15 residues. In nucleotides, the CDR3 is TGTGCCAGCAGTGCCACAACAGGGGACAATCAGCCCCAGCATTTT. Its translation is CASSATTGDNQPQHF.

The chain combines TRBV27 with TRBJ1-2, with TRBD1 matching over 11 bases. The CDR3 has 15 amino acids. Germline CDR1 reads MNHEY; CDR2 reads SMNVEV (reference sequence). Unmatched junction bases numbered 9, after V lost 4 bases and J lost 8 bases. CDR3 DNA sequence: TGTGCCAGCAGTTACCTTGGACAGGGGGCTTGGGGCTACACCTTC. This encodes CASSYLGQGAWGYTF.

The J gene is TRBJ1-6, the V gene TRBV30; D is ambiguous. V was shortened by 0 bases and J by 3 bases, with 9 bases between the two germline ends. CDR3 length: 15 amino acids. Germline-derived CDR1 and CDR2 are GTSNPN and SVGIG (reference sequence). CDR3 in DNA: TGTGCCTGGAGTGTAAATGGAATCTATAATTCACCCCTCCACTTT. It is translated as CAWSVNGIYNSPLHF.

A few counts support this clone. Different DNA sequences within this sample yield the same CDR3. This chain uses TRBV28 with TRBJ1-5; D is ambiguous. Germline V lookup: CDR1 MDHEN, CDR2 SYDVKM. V lost 2 bases to trimming and J lost 0 bases, with 5 bases between them. The CDR3 consists of 14 residues. DNA of the CDR3: TGTGCCAGCAGTTTAGGGGTTAGCAATCAGCCCCAGCATTTT. Protein: CASSLGVSNQPQHF.

This clone was detected once. The chain is built from TRBV5-1 and TRBJ2-2, with TRBD2 identical over 11 bases. The CDR3 loop spans 17 amino acids. Germline V CDR1 and CDR2: SGHRS, YFSETQ. Trimming removed 1 base from V and 5 bases from J; junction bases left unmatched: 7. This CDR3 reads CASSLLAGGPNTGELFF. The CDR3 bases are TGCGCCAGCAGCTTGTTAGCGGGAGGGCCAAATACCGGGGAGCTGTTTTTT.

This clone is a singleton in its sample. In DNA form, the CDR3 reads TGTGCCAGCAGCCAATCACTGGGCCTGCCGAACTATGGCTACACCTTC. Protein product: CASSQSLGLPNYGYTF. J is TRBJ1-2 and V is TRBV28; D is ambiguous. Germline V gives CDR1 MDHEN, CDR2 SYDVKM. V was pared by 6 bases and J by 2 bases, with 19 bases between. The CDR3 extends over 16 amino acids.

The chain couples TRBV11-2 to TRBJ2-1; weak D call: TRBD1 (5 bases). CDR1 and CDR2 from the germline V gene are SGHAT and FQNNGV. The CDR3 has 15 residues. V was trimmed by 1 base and J by 6 bases, leaving 13 bases between them. The CDR3 reads CASSLGQGLSNEQFF. CDR3 sequence (DNA): TGTGCCAGCAGCTTAGGTCAGGGTTTGAGCAATGAGCAGTTCTTC.

The rearrangement links TRBV4-1 to TRBJ1-1; a possible D gene is TRBD1 (5 bases). The CDR3 runs 13 residues. Trimming left V 7 bases short and J 0 bases short, with 9 bases between. Germline V CDR1 and CDR2: MGHRA, YSYEKL. The chain's CDR3 is CASMGRLNTEAFF. The CDR3 nucleotides read TGCGCCAGCATGGGACGGTTGAACACTGAAGCTTTCTTT.

The chain recombines TRBV27 with TRBJ2-1; weak D call: TRBD2 (6 bases). The CDR3 is made up of 14 amino acids. CDR1 and CDR2 (germline): MNHEY, SMNVEV (reference sequence). The V and J ends lost 5 bases and 7 bases respectively, with 15 bases between them. The CDR3 spells CASSPLGAGNEQFF. The CDR3 coding sequence is TGTGCCAGCAGTCCCCTCGGGGCGGGGAATGAGCAGTTCTTC.

The V gene is TRBV5-8, the J gene TRBJ2-1; D possibly corresponds to TRBD2 (5 bases). Trimming took off 6 bases at V and 4 bases at J, with 11 bases between the two ends. Germline CDR1 and CDR2: SGHTS and YDEGEE. This CDR3 region has 13 residues. Written as DNA, the CDR3 is TGTGCCAGCAACGTGGACTTTTACAATGAGCAGTTCTTC. Its translation is CASNVDFYNEQFF.

This chain connects TRBV10-3 to TRBJ2-2; 7 nucleotides match TRBD1. CDR1 ENHRY and CDR2 SYGVKD come from the germline V gene. Trimming cost V 2 bases and J 7 bases; bases outside gene matches: 10. This CDR3 is 16 amino acids long. The CDR3 nucleotides are TGTGCCATCAGTGAGCCAGACAGGGAAGGGATCGGGGAGCTGTTTTTT. Its translation: CAISEPDREGIGELFF.

This clone was counted a single time. This chain joins TRBV10-3 and TRBJ2-7; TRBD1 aligns across 7 bases. Germline CDR1 ENHRY, CDR2 SYGVKD. CDR3 length: 14 residues. V trimming: 6 bases; J trimming: 0 bases; junction bases outside the gene matches: 5. The CDR3 DNA is TGTGCCATCAGGGGGACAGATAACTCCTACGAGCAGTACTTC. It is translated as CAIRGTDNSYEQYF.

The V gene is TRBV5-1, the J gene TRBJ2-5; 14 bases map to TRBD2. The ends lost 1 base at V and 5 bases at J; junction bases unmatched: 10. CDR3 size: 18 residues. Germline CDR1 SGHRS, CDR2 YFSETQ. The CDR3: CASSLFGTSGRGRETQYF. The CDR3, as DNA: TGCGCCAGCAGCTTGTTCGGGACTAGCGGGAGAGGTCGGGAGACCCAGTACTTC.

This clone was seen only once. Other nucleotide sequences from this sample produce the same CDR3. This chain joins TRBV29-1 and TRBJ2-7; D unclear. The CDR3 is 11 residues long. Germline V gene data show CDR1 as SQVTM and CDR2 as ANQGSEA. Trimming shortened V by 6 bases and J by 3 bases, and 9 bases separated the two germline ends. The CDR3 region is CSVRLSYEQYF. The CDR3 nucleotides are TGCAGCGTCAGACTGAGCTACGAGCAGTACTTC.

This clone showed up just once. The chain uses TRBV27 and TRBJ2-1; D gene ambiguous. This CDR3 is built from 15 residues. Trimming pared 3 bases from V and 1 base from J, leaving 10 bases between. Per the germline V gene, CDR1 is MNHEY and CDR2 is SMNVEV (reference sequence). The CDR3 nucleotides are TGTGCCAGCAGTTTGTCCAAATGGTCCTACAATGAGCAGTTCTTC. It specifies CASSLSKWSYNEQFF.

The V gene is TRBV9, the J gene TRBJ2-2, with TRBD1 matching 9 bases. The CDR3 covers 16 residues. V lost 3 bases and J lost 4; bases outside the gene matches: 7. CDR1 is SGDLS, CDR2 YYNGEE, per germline. The CDR3 DNA is TGTGCCAGCAGCGAGAACAGGGGGCGGGGCACCGGGGAGCTGTTTTTT. Protein sequence: CASSENRGRGTGELFF.

The chain links TRBV27 to TRBJ2-7; 11 positions match TRBD2. This CDR3 has 17 residues. The ends lost 7 bases at V and 2 bases at J; junction bases unmatched: 13. Germline CDR1 reads MNHEY; CDR2 reads SMNVEV (reference sequence). CDR3 region: CASKGRLAGGPTYEQYF. The CDR3 DNA is TGTGCCAGCAAGGGCCGGCTAGCGGGAGGACCAACCTACGAGCAGTACTTC.

The chain links TRBV14 to TRBJ2-5, with D possibly being TRBD1 (5 bases). The CDR3 runs to 13 residues. Trimming pared 2 bases from V and 4 bases from J, leaving 8 bases between. The germline CDR1 and CDR2 sequences are SGHDN and FVKESK. The CDR3 region is CASSQRRGETQYF. Written as DNA, the CDR3 is TGTGCCAGCAGCCAACGAAGGGGAGAGACCCAGTACTTC.

The CDR3 bases are TGTGCCAGCAGCCCGACAGGGGGCACTTCCTACGAGCAGTACTTC. Translating it yields CASSPTGGTSYEQYF. The V and J genes are TRBV5-4 and TRBJ2-7; TRBD1 matches 10 bases. CDR3 length equals 15 residues. Unmatched junction bases numbered 5, after V lost 4 bases and J lost 1 base. Germline V gives CDR1 SGHNT, CDR2 YYREEE (reference sequence).